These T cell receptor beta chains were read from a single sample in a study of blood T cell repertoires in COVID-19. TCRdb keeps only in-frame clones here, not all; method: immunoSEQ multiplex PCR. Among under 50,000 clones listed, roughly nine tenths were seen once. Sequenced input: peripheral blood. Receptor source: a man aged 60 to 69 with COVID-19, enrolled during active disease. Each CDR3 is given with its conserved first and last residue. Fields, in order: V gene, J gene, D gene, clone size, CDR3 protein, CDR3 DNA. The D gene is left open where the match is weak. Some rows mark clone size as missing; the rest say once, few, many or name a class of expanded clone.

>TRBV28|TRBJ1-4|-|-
CASSLTTTSTNEKLFF
TGTGCCAGCAGTTTAACTACCACATCAACTAATGAAAAACTGTTTTTT
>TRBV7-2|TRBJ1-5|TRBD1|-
CASSLVGTGGNNQPQHF
TGTGCCAGCAGCTTAGTAGGGACAGGGGGTAACAATCAGCCCCAGCATTTT
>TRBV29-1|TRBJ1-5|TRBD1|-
CSVGQGFNQPQHF
TGCAGCGTCGGACAGGGCTTCAATCAGCCCCAGCATTTT
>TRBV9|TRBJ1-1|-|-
CASSPREGNTEAFF
TGTGCCAGCAGCCCAAGGGAGGGGAACACTGAAGCTTTCTTT
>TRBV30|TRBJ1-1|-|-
CAWARWGGLEAFF
TGTGCCTGGGCCAGGTGGGGAGGGTTGGAAGCTTTCTTT
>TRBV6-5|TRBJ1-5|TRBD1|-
CASSRDRDSEPQHF
TGTGCCAGCAGCCGGGACAGGGATAGTGAGCCCCAGCATTTT
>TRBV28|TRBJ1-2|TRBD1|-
CASSIRTGPNYGYTF
TGTGCCAGCAGTATTCGGACAGGGCCTAACTATGGCTACACCTTC
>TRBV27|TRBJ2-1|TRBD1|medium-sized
CASSSKNRGDEQFF
TGTGCCAGCAGTTCAAAAAACAGGGGCGACGAGCAGTTCTTC
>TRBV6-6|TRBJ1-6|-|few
CASSYAGVYSPLHF
TGTGCCAGCAGTTACGCAGGTGTTTATTCACCCCTCCACTTT
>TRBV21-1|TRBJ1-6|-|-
CASSKERGGRSNSPLHF
TGTGCCAGCAGCAAAGAGCGGGGGGGACGGAGTAATTCACCCCTCCACTTT
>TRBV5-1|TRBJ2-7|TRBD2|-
CASSFRVAGGGNEQYF
TGCGCCAGCAGCTTCCGAGTAGCGGGAGGGGGCAACGAGCAGTACTTC
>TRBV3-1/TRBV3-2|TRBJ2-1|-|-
CASSLLGLAGNEQFF
TGTGCCAGCAGCCTCCTTGGGTTGGCGGGAAATGAGCAGTTCTTC
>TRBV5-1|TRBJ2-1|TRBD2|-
CASSWTSYNEQFF
TGCGCCAGCAGCTGGACTAGTTACAATGAGCAGTTCTTC
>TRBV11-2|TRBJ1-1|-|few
CASSLALLNTEAFF
TGTGCCAGCAGCTTAGCCCTTTTGAACACTGAAGCTTTCTTT
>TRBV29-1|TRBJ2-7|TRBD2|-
CSVAGLVAGKYEQYF
TGCAGCGTTGCCGGTCTGGTAGCGGGAAAATACGAGCAGTACTTC
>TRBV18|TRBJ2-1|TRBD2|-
CASSPVGTGGLAGSYNEQFF
TGTGCCAGCTCACCAGTGGGGACAGGTGGACTAGCGGGATCCTACAATGAGCAGTTCTTC
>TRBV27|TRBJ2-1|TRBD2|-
CASSSQREPPNEQFF
TGTGCCAGCAGTTCCCAGCGGGAGCCCCCCAATGAGCAGTTCTTC
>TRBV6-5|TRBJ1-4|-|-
CASSLDRNEKLFF
TGTGCCAGCAGTCTCGACAGGAATGAAAAACTGTTTTTT
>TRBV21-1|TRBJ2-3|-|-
CASSAFPGQGASQQYF
TGTGCCAGCAGCGCTTTCCCGGGACAGGGGGCGTCGCAGCAGTATTTT
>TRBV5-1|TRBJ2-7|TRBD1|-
CASSLEGQGGPYEQYF
TGCGCCAGCAGCTTGGAGGGACAGGGGGGCCCCTACGAGCAGTACTTC
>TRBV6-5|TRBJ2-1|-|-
CASREGLALYNEQFF
TGTGCCAGCAGGGAGGGGCTAGCGCTCTACAATGAGCAGTTCTTC
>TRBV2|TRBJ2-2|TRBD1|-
CASRGQGRRGELFF
TGTGCCAGCAGGGGACAGGGTCGGCGCGGGGAGCTGTTTTTT
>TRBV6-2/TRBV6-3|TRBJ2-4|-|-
CASSSLRENRINIQYF
TGTGCCAGCAGTTCCCTTCGGGAGAATCGGATAAACATTCAGTACTTC
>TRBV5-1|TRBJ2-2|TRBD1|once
CASSHDRGPGGELFF
TGCGCCAGCAGCCACGACAGGGGGCCTGGCGGGGAGCTGTTTTTT
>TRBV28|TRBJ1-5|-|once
CASTKGAGNNQPQHF
TGTGCCAGCACCAAAGGGGCAGGGAACAATCAGCCCCAGCATTTT
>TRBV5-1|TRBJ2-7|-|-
CASSLVSDEQYF
TGCGCCAGCAGCTTGGTTAGCGACGAGCAGTACTTC
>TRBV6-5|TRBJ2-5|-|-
CASSYSRSQETQYF
TGTGCCAGCAGTTACTCGCGGAGTCAAGAGACCCAGTACTTC
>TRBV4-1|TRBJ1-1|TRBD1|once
CASANTVARGPVTEAFF
TGCGCCAGCGCAAACACCGTCGCCAGGGGGCCAGTCACTGAAGCTTTCTTT
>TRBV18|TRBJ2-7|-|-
CASSGGSPREQYF
TGTGCCAGCTCGGGAGGATCCCCTAGGGAGCAGTACTTC
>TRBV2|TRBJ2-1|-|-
CASSEALLVGQFF
TGTGCCAGCAGTGAAGCGCTTCTAGTTGGACAGTTCTTC
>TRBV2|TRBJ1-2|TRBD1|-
CASSGQGRLKGYTF
TGTGCCAGCTCAGGACAGGGACGCTTGAAGGGCTACACCTTC
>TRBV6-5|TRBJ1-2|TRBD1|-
CASSYRDRDYGYTF
TGTGCCAGCAGTTACCGGGACAGGGACTATGGCTACACCTTC
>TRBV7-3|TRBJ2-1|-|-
CASSLTTRGLDNEQFF
TGTGCCAGCAGCTTAACCACTAGAGGTTTAGACAATGAGCAGTTCTTC
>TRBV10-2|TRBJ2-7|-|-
CASSVLADYEQYF
TGCGCCAGCAGTGTACTAGCAGATTACGAGCAGTACTTC
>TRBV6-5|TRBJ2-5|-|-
CASSYSISGETQYF
TGTGCCAGCAGTTACTCGATCAGCGGAGAGACCCAGTACTTC
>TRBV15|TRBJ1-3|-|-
CATSREQGGLSGNTIYF
TGTGCCACCAGCAGAGAGCAGGGAGGGCTCTCTGGAAACACCATATATTTT
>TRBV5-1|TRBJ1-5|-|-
CASSSGGIGQPQHF
TGCGCCAGCAGCTCCGGGGGGATCGGGCAGCCCCAGCATTTT
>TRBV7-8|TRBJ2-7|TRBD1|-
CASSLSGQGIGEQYF
TGTGCCAGCAGCTTATCGGGACAGGGGATCGGCGAGCAGTACTTC
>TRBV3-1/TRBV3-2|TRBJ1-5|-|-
CASSQGTASSNQPQHF
TGTGCCAGCAGCCAAGGAACAGCCAGTAGCAATCAGCCCCAGCATTTT
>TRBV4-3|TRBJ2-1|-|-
CASSQGLILRPDNEQFF
TGCGCCAGCAGCCAAGGACTTATTTTACGTCCGGACAATGAGCAGTTCTTC
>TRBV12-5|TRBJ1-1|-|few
CASGLVGGGEAFF
TGTGCTAGTGGTTTGGTAGGGGGAGGGGAAGCTTTCTTT
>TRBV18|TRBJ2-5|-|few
CASSQGGERPEETQYF
TGTGCCAGCTCACAAGGGGGAGAAAGGCCAGAAGAGACCCAGTACTTC
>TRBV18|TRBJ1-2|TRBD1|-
CASSPGTGGDYGYTF
TGTGCCAGCTCACCAGGGACAGGGGGAGACTATGGCTACACCTTC
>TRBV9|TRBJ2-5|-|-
CASSTGLWETQYF
TGTGCCAGCAGCACGGGACTTTGGGAGACCCAGTACTTC
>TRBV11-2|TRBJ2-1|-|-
CASSLVGVWNEQFF
TGTGCCAGCAGCTTAGTAGGGGTTTGGAATGAGCAGTTCTTC
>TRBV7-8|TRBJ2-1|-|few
CASSQSGRGIYNEQFF
TGTGCCAGCAGTCAGTCGGGTCGAGGGATCTACAATGAGCAGTTCTTC
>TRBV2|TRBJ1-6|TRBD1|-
CASSEGDRLNSPLHF
TGTGCCAGCAGTGAGGGGGACAGGCTGAATTCACCCCTCCACTTT
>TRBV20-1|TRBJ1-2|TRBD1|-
CSGGQDKSYTF
TGCAGTGGGGGACAGGACAAGAGCTACACCTTC